This T cell receptor (beta chain) was identified in a study of Ad26.COV2.S vaccination and SARS-CoV-2 variants. Noted treatment: some 20 received Ad26.COV2.S at low or high dose, single or two shots; 5 received placebo; per-sample allocation not given. Day 63 following the first vaccine or placebo injection was when the samples were taken. Measured with immunoSEQ multiplex PCR; TCRdb has only the in-frame clones, and not every one. The sample records some 390,000 clones, 89% being singletons. This clone has only one observation. This specimen consisted of peripheral blood, obtained in a trial of Ad26.COV2.S vaccine versus placebo. This TCR came from a person between 18 and 65 years old who received the Ad26.COV2.S COVID-19 vaccine or a placebo.

The CDR3: CASSYMAGGAGYTF. The CDR3 DNA reads TGTGCCAGCAGTTATATGGCAGGGGGTGCTGGCTACACCTTC. The V and J genes are TRBV6-6 and TRBJ1-2; 7 bases line up with TRBD1. The CDR3 consists of 14 residues. Looked up from germline, CDR1 is MNHNY and CDR2 is SVGAGI (reference sequence). With 3 bases clipped from V and 7 bases from J, the junction kept 8 bases outside the gene matches.